One sample yielded the 3 T cell receptor beta chains listed below, sequenced in a study of technical replicates of blood from several donors. Generated by immunoSEQ multiplex PCR, the TCRdb table keeps only in-frame clones and is missing some. The repertoire consists of about 94,000 clones, with approximately 94% occurring once and the leading ten covering 0.2% to 0.25%. The sequencing sample was made of T cells isolated from PBMCs. These TCRs come from a human donor in good health.

The V call is TRBV19, the J call TRBJ2-1; the D gene is possibly TRBD2 (5 bases). Germline assignment: CDR1 LNHDA and CDR2 SQIVND (reference sequence). The CDR3 consists of 16 residues. Trimming removed 0 bases at V and 1 base at J, with 10 bases between. The CDR3 DNA is TGTGCCAGTAGTATAGAAGGGAGCTGGTCCTACAATGAGCAGTTCTTC. Residues: CASSIEGSWSYNEQFF.

In this sample, this clone turned up once. V and J are TRBV11-2 and TRBJ2-7; 7 nucleotides align to TRBD2. Germline lookup yields CDR1 SGHAT and CDR2 FQNNGV. The CDR3 is made up of 13 amino acids. V dropped 5 bases and J dropped 3; count of bases not matched to a gene: 4. CDR3 bases: TGTGCCAGCAGCCCTGGACTAGACTACGAGCAGTACTTC. Encoded protein: CASSPGLDYEQYF.

V is TRBV28 and J is TRBJ1-2; the match to TRBD1 covers 7 bases. The CDR3 runs to 12 residues. Germline CDR1 and CDR2: MDHEN and SYDVKM. V dropped 8 bases and J dropped 4; count of bases not matched to a gene: 4. In nucleotides, the CDR3 is TGTGCCAGCCGGACAGGACTCTATGGCTACACCTTC. Translating gives CASRTGLYGYTF.